The 10 T cell receptor beta chains given below trace back to one sample, sequenced in a study of T-cell reconstitution after alpha-beta-depleted transplantation in children. Library preparation (for TCRbeta) was performed with unique molecular identifiers. TCRdb passed the PCR reads through MiXCR, listing each CDR3 protein once. The sample consists of roughly 350,000 distinct CDR3 sequences, 15% to 20% of them appearing once. The specimen comprised PBMCs, mostly from graft donor cells, sampled 360 days after TCRalphabeta/CD19-depleted stem cell transplant. The receptors originated from a male patient aged 2 to 9 who had a stem cell transplant for acute lymphoblastic leukemia, so the T cells may come from the graft donor.

In its sample, this clonotype was seen many times. The chain uses TRBV27 and TRBJ2-1, with TRBD2 matching over 11 bases. Germline CDR1 and CDR2: MNHEY and SMNVEV (reference sequence). The CDR3 extends over 16 amino acids. V lost 2 bases, J lost 3 bases, and 3 bases stayed unmatched. DNA for the CDR3: TGTGCCAGCAGTTTAGTAGGACTAGCGGGCTACAATGAGCAGTTCTTC. It codes for CASSLVGLAGYNEQFF.

The chain carries TRBV9 and TRBJ2-1, with 8 bases identical to TRBD2. CDR1 is SGDLS, CDR2 YYNGEE, per germline. The CDR3 contains 16 residues. V lost 3 bases, J lost 3 bases, and 8 bases stayed unmatched. CDR3 region: CASSAPGLGVYNEQFF. CDR3 nucleotides: TGTGCCAGCAGCGCACCGGGACTAGGAGTCTACAATGAGCAGTTCTTC. Full variable domain (remainder filled in from reference TRBV9 and TRBJ2-1): DSGVTQTPKHLITATGQRVTLRCSPRSGDLSVYWYQQSLDQGLQFLIQYYNGEERAKGNILERFSAQQFPDLHSELNLSSLELGDSALYFCASSAPGLGVYNEQFFGPGTRLTVL.

The CDR3 region has the DNA TGTGCCAGCAGCCAAGTGGGTTCGGGGGAGAGGCCGCAGTTCTTC. This translates into CASSQVGSGERPQFF. The V call is TRBV4-2, the J call TRBJ2-1; D perhaps matches TRBD2 (6 bases). This CDR3 is 15 amino acids long. The V and J ends lost 1 base and 12 bases respectively, with 19 bases between them. Germline assignment: CDR1 LGHNA and CDR2 YNFKEQ.

The V gene is TRBV4-3, the J gene TRBJ2-5; D is perhaps TRBD1 (5 bases). V lost 2 bases to trimming and J lost 4 bases, with 11 bases between them. The CDR3 is 14 amino acids. Germline V gives CDR1 LGHNA, CDR2 YSLEER. The CDR3 loop reads CASSQQGYGETQYF. In nucleotides, the CDR3 is TGCGCCAGCAGCCAACAGGGTTACGGAGAGACCCAGTACTTC.

This clonotype appeared a few times. The V and J genes are TRBV19 and TRBJ2-1; D is undetermined. The germline gives CDR1 LNHDA, CDR2 SQIVND (reference sequence). Trimming pared 10 bases from V and 4 bases from J, leaving 11 bases between. The CDR3 loop spans 12 amino acids. The CDR3 DNA reads as TGTGCCATCAGTATGGGATACAATGAGCAGTTCTTC. It codes for CAISMGYNEQFF.

In its sample, this clonotype was seen a few times. The rearrangement joins TRBV29-1 to TRBJ2-1; D perhaps matches TRBD1 (6 bases). Trimming stripped 4 bases from V and 0 bases from J, with 16 bases between. Germline loops: CDR1 SQVTM, CDR2 ANQGSEA. The CDR3 is 16 residues long. The CDR3, as DNA: TGCAGCGTTGTTGGTGTGGGGGCAGGCTCCTACAATGAGCAGTTCTTC. Translating gives CSVVGVGAGSYNEQFF.

The CDR3, as DNA: TGTGCCAGCAGTTTTCTACTAGCGGGAGTCACAAAGACCCAGTACTTC. It is translated as CASSFLLAGVTKTQYF. The chain couples TRBV12-3 or TRBV12-4 to TRBJ2-5, with 11 bases identical to TRBD2. V trimming: 3 bases; J trimming: 6 bases; junction bases outside the gene matches: 9. CDR3 size: 16 residues.

V usage is TRBV5-1 and J usage is TRBJ1-1; D ambiguous. The V gene lost 4 bases and the J gene lost 3 bases, with 13 bases spanning the gap. This CDR3 is built from 14 residues. CDR1 SGHRS and CDR2 YFSETQ come from the germline V gene. The CDR3 DNA reads as TGCGCCAGCAGCCCCTACCGGGCGGACACTGAAGCTTTCTTT. It codes for CASSPYRADTEAFF.

V gene TRBV5-6 combines with J gene TRBJ2-5; D gene unclear. Germline values: CDR1 SGHDT, CDR2 YYEEEE. CDR3 size: 14 residues. V lost 0 bases and J 4 bases, leaving 10 bases between the germline ends. DNA for the CDR3: TGTGCCAGCAGCTTGGACTTCCTACTAGAGACCCAGTACTTC. It translates to CASSLDFLLETQYF.

The rearrangement links TRBV29-1 to TRBJ2-3, with D perhaps matching TRBD1 or TRBD2 (5 bases each). From germline, CDR1 is SQVTM and CDR2 ANQGSEA. Trimming took 5 bases from V and 1 from J, leaving 16 bases between them. The CDR3 consists of 15 residues. CDR3: CSVPSGAHGTDTQYF. Written as DNA, the CDR3 is TGCAGCGTTCCGTCCGGGGCCCACGGCACAGATACGCAGTATTTT.